This record covers a single T cell receptor beta chain. This entry belongs to a study of blood T cell repertoires in COVID-19. Overall study context: Samples of COVID-19 (acute and convalescent) were obtained from the United States, Italy and Spain. Sources were T cells, B-cell-depleted T cells, or PBMCs; the material itself was cDNA or gDNA.

CDR1 MNHEY and CDR2 SVGAGI come from the germline V gene. The CDR3 is made up of 14 amino acids. V shed 6 bases, J shed 3 bases, and the junction held 8 bases outside the gene matches. In the authors' methods: From reference gene primer amplification, estimates of nucleated cell counts were derived. Some clones are missing from TCRdb's copy, which holds only in-frame ones; the method was immunoSEQ multiplex PCR. V, J and clone size reflect that table, while D and trimming were determined from the DNA. The sample consists of around 240,000 clones, approximately 84% of them appearing once. The sequence was collected from a woman older than 75 with acute or convalescent COVID-19. The V and J genes are TRBV6-5 and TRBJ2-7; 7 positions agree with TRBD1. The sequencing input was peripheral blood. CDR3 sequence: CASSRQQGVYEQYF. CDR3 coding DNA: TGTGCCAGCAGCCGCCAGCAGGGGGTCTACGAGCAGTACTTC.